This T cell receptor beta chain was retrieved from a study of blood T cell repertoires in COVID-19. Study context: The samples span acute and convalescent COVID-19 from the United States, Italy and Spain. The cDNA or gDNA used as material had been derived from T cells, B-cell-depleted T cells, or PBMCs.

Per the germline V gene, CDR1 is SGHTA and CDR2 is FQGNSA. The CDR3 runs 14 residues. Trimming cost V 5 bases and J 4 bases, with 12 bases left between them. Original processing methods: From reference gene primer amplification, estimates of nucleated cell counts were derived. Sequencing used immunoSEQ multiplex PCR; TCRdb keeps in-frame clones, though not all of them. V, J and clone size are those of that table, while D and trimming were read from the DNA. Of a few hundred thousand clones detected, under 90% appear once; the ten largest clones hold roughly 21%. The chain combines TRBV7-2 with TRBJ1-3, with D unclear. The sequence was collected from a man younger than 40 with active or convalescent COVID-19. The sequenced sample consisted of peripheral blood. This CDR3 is CASSAGPGGNTIYF. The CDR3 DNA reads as TGTGCCAGCAGCGCCGGTCCCGGGGGAAACACCATATATTTT.